This TCR beta chain was recovered during a study of T cells after posttransplantation cyclophosphamide. Study-wide points: Donor CD8+ memory clones often dominated recipient blood repertoires at later times.

This clone was seen at least ten times. Its antigen is not known. The CDR3 sequence is 14 residues long. Trimming removed 1 base from V and 4 bases from J; junction bases left unmatched: 3. Germline V gene lookup returns CDR1 SNHLY and CDR2 FYNNEI. Sequencing was performed with immunoSEQ multiplex PCR; in TCRdb, only in-frame clones are kept and a portion is missing. Reported are about 12,000 clones, none seen only once; the ten largest carry 7.3%. The chain recombines TRBV2 with TRBJ1-2; TRBD1 agrees at 7 bases. Input material: PBMCs. This receptor was identified in a woman aged 40 to 50 in good health, CMV-negative, and a related stem cell transplant donor. In DNA, the CDR3 is TGTGCCAGCAGTGAAGGGACAGGTCCCTATGGCTACACCTTC. Protein: CASSEGTGPYGYTF.